The rows below give T cell receptor beta chains drawn from one sample of a study of post-analysis software for immune sequencing data. TCRdb itself ran the PCR reads through MiXCR, one entry per CDR3 protein. The repertoire has hundreds of thousands of distinct CDR3 sequences, just under 30% of them found once; the top ten carry around 0.56%. Sequenced material: blood. These receptor sequences come from a girl aged 10 to 17 with multiple sclerosis. The CDR3 runs from the conserved cysteine through the conserved F or W. The D gene is left open where the match is weak. Clone size is given for some rows only: seen once, a few or many times, or a class if the clone is expanded.

NA	TRBJ2-7	NA	TRBV20-1	TGCAGTGCTGGCTTGGGGCGGTCCTACGAGCAGTACTTC	CSAGLGRSYEQYF
NA	TRBJ2-1	TRBD2	TRBV20-1	TGCAGTGCTAGACTAGCGGGGGGGTTGACCTACAATGAGCAGTTCTTC	CSARLAGGLTYNEQFF
few	TRBJ2-3	NA	TRBV6-6	TGTGCCAGCAGTTTGGGCGAAAATACGCAGTATTTT	CASSLGENTQYF
NA	TRBJ2-7	NA	TRBV28	TGTGCCAGCAGTTGGGCGGGGACCACCTACGAGCAGTACTTC	CASSWAGTTYEQYF
NA	TRBJ2-1	NA	TRBV7-7	TGTGCTAGCAGCGATCCCCGACAGGACTCCTACAATGGGCAGTTCTTC	CASSDPRQDSYNGQFF
few	TRBJ1-4	NA	TRBV7-9	TGTGCCAGCAGAGGGAGCAGTGAAAAACTGTTTTTT	CASRGSSEKLFF
few	TRBJ1-1	NA	TRBV20-1	TGCAGTGCTAGTGGGACCGGGGAGACTGAAGCTTTCTTT	CSASGTGETEAFF
NA	TRBJ2-3	TRBD2	TRBV7-9	TGTGCCAGCAGCTCGTTGACTAGCGGGGGCACAGATACGCAGTATTTT	CASSSLTSGGTDTQYF
NA	TRBJ2-4	NA	TRBV7-2	TGTGCCAGCAGCTTAAATGAGGGGGGTATCGGAAACATTCAGTACTTC	CASSLNEGGIGNIQYF
once	TRBJ2-1	TRBD1	TRBV5-1	TGCGCCAGCAGTTCCCTATCGAGGGACAGTTACAATGAGCAGTTCTTC	CASSSLSRDSYNEQFF
many	TRBJ2-5	TRBD2	TRBV20-1	TGCAGTGCTGGCTTCCCTAGCGGGACCCAAGAGACCCAGTACTTC	CSAGFPSGTQETQYF
NA	TRBJ1-2	TRBD1	TRBV9	TGTGCCAGCAGCGTAGGACAGGGTACTAACTATGGCTACACCTTC	CASSVGQGTNYGYTF
many	TRBJ2-5	TRBD2	TRBV20-1	TGCAGTGCGGATGGACTAGCGGAGTGGGAGACCCAGTACTTC	CSADGLAEWETQYF
few	TRBJ2-1	TRBD2	TRBV7-7	TGTGCCAGCAGTGAACTAGCGATGAGCTCCTACAATGAGCAGTTCTTC	CASSELAMSSYNEQFF
NA	TRBJ2-3	NA	TRBV10-1	TGCGCCAGCAGTGAGGTCGGGGGCGGTACGCAGTATTTT	CASSEVGGGTQYF
few	TRBJ2-1	NA	TRBV3-1	TGTGCCAGCAGCCAAGTTACTAGCTCCTACAATGAGCAGTTCTTC	CASSQVTSSYNEQFF
NA	TRBJ2-2	TRBD1	TRBV27	TGTGCCAGCAGTTCACAGGGGGCTAGGTACACCGGGGAGCTGTTTTTT	CASSSQGARYTGELFF
NA	TRBJ1-6	NA	TRBV14	TGTGCCAGCAGAGCCAAAGAAGGGTATAATTCACCCCTCCACTTT	CASRAKEGYNSPLHF
few	TRBJ2-7	TRBD2	TRBV20-1	TGCAGTGCTACACAGGTGCGGGGGACCTACAATGAGCAGTACTTC	CSATQVRGTYNEQYF
few	TRBJ2-7	NA	TRBV6-6	TGTGCCAGCAGTTACTCGATGACAGGAGCTTCCTACGAGCAGTACTTC	CASSYSMTGASYEQYF
NA	TRBJ1-5	NA	TRBV6-1	TGTGCCAGCCAGGAACAGGGACTCCATCAGCCCCAGCATTTT	CASQEQGLHQPQHF
NA	TRBJ1-5	NA	TRBV15	TGTGCCACCAGTCCCGAGTTTGGGCCCAATCAGCCCCAGCATTTT	CATSPEFGPNQPQHF
many	TRBJ2-5	TRBD2	TRBV12-3/TRBV12-4	TGTGCCAGCAGTTCATTAGCGGGAGAGACCCAGTACTTC	CASSSLAGETQYF
few	TRBJ2-7	TRBD2	TRBV2	TGTGCCAGCAGCTTAGGACTAGCGGACTCCTACGAGCAGTACTTC	CASSLGLADSYEQYF
few	TRBJ2-3	NA	TRBV7-2	TGTGCCAGCAGCTTAGTTCCTAGCGTTAGCACAGATACGCAGTATTTT	CASSLVPSVSTDTQYF
NA	TRBJ1-2	TRBD1	TRBV7-9	TGTGCCAGCAGCTTTGACAGGGAGCGGAACTATGGCTACACCTTC	CASSFDRERNYGYTF
few	TRBJ1-5	NA	TRBV20-1	TGCAGTGCCGAATATGGACCCTATAGCAATCAGCCCCAGCATTTT	CSAEYGPYSNQPQHF
NA	TRBJ1-2	NA	TRBV27	TGTGCCAGCAGTTTATTAAGGGGGAAGAACTATGGCTACACCTTC	CASSLLRGKNYGYTF
many	TRBJ1-2	NA	TRBV20-1	TGCAGTGCTAGATCAACCCCGGGCTCAGCCACACACAACTATGGCTACACCTTC	CSARSTPGSATHNYGYTF
NA	TRBJ2-3	TRBD2	TRBV4-2	TGTGCCAGCAGCCAATCGGGGGGATTAGATACGCAGTATTTT	CASSQSGGLDTQYF
few	TRBJ2-1	TRBD2	TRBV27	TGTGCCAGCATAACTAGGGCGGCGGGGGGGGAGCAGTTCTTC	CASITRAAGGEQFF
NA	TRBJ2-5	TRBD1	TRBV18	TGTGCCAGCTCACCTCTGCCAGGGGGCGGGATCCAAGAGACCCAGTACTTC	CASSPLPGGGIQETQYF
few	TRBJ2-3	TRBD1	TRBV7-2	TGTGCCAGCAGCCAAAAGGGACAGAAAAGCACAGATACGCAGTATTTT	CASSQKGQKSTDTQYF
few	TRBJ2-3	NA	TRBV5-1	TGCGCCAGCAGCTTGTGGCAGGGCTCAGATACGCAGTATTTT	CASSLWQGSDTQYF
NA	TRBJ2-3	TRBD2	TRBV4-2	TGTGCCAGCAACCGTCGGATAGCGGGAGGCACAGATACGCAGTATTTT	CASNRRIAGGTDTQYF
many	TRBJ2-1	TRBD2	TRBV20-1	TGCAGTGCTAGAGATCGGAGCGGGAGGGCCCCCAACTCCTACAATGAGCAGTTCTTC	CSARDRSGRAPNSYNEQFF
few	TRBJ1-5	NA	TRBV3-1	TGTGCCAGCAGCCAAGATCATTCCGGGGCTCAGCCCCAGCATTTT	CASSQDHSGAQPQHF
NA	TRBJ2-3	NA	TRBV7-2	TGTGCCAGCAGCCAAGAAAAGGCTTTTACAGATACGCAGTATTTT	CASSQEKAFTDTQYF
few	TRBJ1-2	TRBD1	TRBV6-6	TGTGCCAGCAGTGACGGACAGGGAGCTAACTATGGCTACACCTTC	CASSDGQGANYGYTF
NA	TRBJ2-1	NA	TRBV29-1	TGCAGCTTAGGGGGGGGGGCCTACAATGAGCAGTTCTTC	CSLGGGAYNEQFF
NA	TRBJ1-5	NA	TRBV12-3/TRBV12-4	TGTGCCAGCAGTTTCTTAACGTCCAATCAGCCCCAGCATTTT	CASSFLTSNQPQHF